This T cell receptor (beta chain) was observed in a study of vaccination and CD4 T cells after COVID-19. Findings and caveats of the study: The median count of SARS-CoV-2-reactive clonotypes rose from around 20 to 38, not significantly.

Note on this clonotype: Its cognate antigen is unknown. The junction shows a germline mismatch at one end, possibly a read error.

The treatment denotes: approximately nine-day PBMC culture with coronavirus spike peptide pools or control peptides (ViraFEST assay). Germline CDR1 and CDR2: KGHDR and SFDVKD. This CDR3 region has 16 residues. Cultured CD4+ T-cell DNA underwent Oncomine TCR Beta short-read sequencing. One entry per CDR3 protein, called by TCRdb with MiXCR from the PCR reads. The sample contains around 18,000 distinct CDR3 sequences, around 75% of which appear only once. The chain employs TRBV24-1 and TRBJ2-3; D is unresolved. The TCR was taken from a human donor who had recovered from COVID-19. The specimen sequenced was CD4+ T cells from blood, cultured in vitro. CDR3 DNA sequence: TGTGTCACCAGTGGCGGACCAGACTCTAGCACAGATACGCAGTATTTT. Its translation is CVTSGGPDSSTDTQYF.